This T cell receptor beta chain was obtained from a study of shared clonotypes between healthy human individuals. Using immunoSEQ multiplex PCR, the repertoire was profiled, and TCRdb retains in-frame clones only, with some absent. The sample has about 2.1 million clones, about 93% seen once; the top ten hold roughly 1.8%. Terminally differentiated effector memory CD45RA+ cells were excluded from the naive CD8 cells, which were CD45RO-negative and positively selected for CCR7. Trimming shortened V by 7 bases and J by 2 bases, and 7 bases separated the two germline ends. The CDR3 has 12 amino acids. The germline V gene encodes CDR1 SNHLY and CDR2 FYNNEI.

The source of this sequence is a man aged 18 to 30 in good health. Some clones in this sample may be carry-over from other donors' samples. Source material: naive CD8+ T cells from PBMCs. The chain carries TRBV2 and TRBJ2-3, with unresolved D. The CDR3 sequence: CASKDPTDTQYF. The CDR3 DNA is TGTGCCAGCAAGGACCCCACAGATACGCAGTATTTT.